Below, one T cell receptor beta chain is given with its context. This sample stems from a study of blood T cell repertoires in COVID-19. Assay used: immunoSEQ multiplex PCR; TCRdb lists only in-frame clones, some missing. The sample has 150,000 or so clones; about 83% are singletons. Sequenced material: peripheral blood. This TCR derives from a human donor in a cohort sampled during active COVID-19.

The CDR3 loop is CASTTTGVGANVLTF. CDR3 bases: TGTGCCAGTACCACCACAGGGGTGGGGGCCAACGTCCTGACTTTC. V usage is TRBV19 and J usage is TRBJ2-6; TRBD1 matches 7 bases. The germline V gene has CDR1 LNHDA and CDR2 SQIVND (reference sequence). CDR3 length: 15 amino acids. Trimming cost V 7 bases and J 4 bases; bases outside gene matches: 7.